This entry is about one TCR beta chain. What it recognizes is unknown. Generated by immunoSEQ multiplex PCR, the TCRdb table keeps only in-frame clones and is missing some. The sample holds approximately 180,000 clones, 85% to 95% seen once. V was clipped by 6 bases and J by 1 base, with 9 bases between them. Germline loops: CDR1 MDHEN, CDR2 SYDVKM. CDR3 size: 13 residues. These data belong to a study of T cell responses to AZD1222 COVID-19 vaccine. Study results and limitations: At 160-218 and 743-854, vaccine-associated CD4 TCRs were dominant, and they spanned spike.

This clonotype originated in an adult who received the MenACWY meningococcal vaccine as a control. The material sequenced was peripheral blood, taken 28 days after the second dose of the MenACWY control vaccine. The V and J genes are TRBV28 and TRBJ1-1; D remains ambiguous. In DNA form, the CDR3 reads TGTGCCAGCAGGATTGACCAGAACACTGAAGCTTTCTTT. Translation: CASRIDQNTEAFF.